This entry is about one T cell receptor (beta chain). This record comes from a study of shared clonotypes between healthy human individuals. Method: immunoSEQ multiplex PCR; TCRdb's copy keeps in-frame clones and lacks some. The sample includes about 960,000 clones, roughly 72% of them seen just once. The CDR3 is 12 amino acids. Germline-derived CDR1 and CDR2 are MNHNS and SASEGT. The genes are TRBV6-1 and TRBJ1-5, with TRBD1 identical over 10 bases. This TCR came from a man in his late teens or twenties in good health. Sequenced: memory CD4+ T cells sorted from blood. Documented subset: CD45RA-negative fraction. The CDR3 sequence is CCTGTGAQPQHF. The CDR3 DNA sequence: TGTTGTACCGGGACAGGGGCCCAGCCCCAGCATTTT.